The 21 T cell receptor beta chains reported below all come from one sample, sequenced in a study of memory CD4+ T cells and cytomegalovirus serostatus. The protocol was immunoSEQ multiplex PCR, while the TCRdb copy is restricted to in-frame clones and leaves out a portion. The sample shows just over 45,000 clones, roughly 80% of them seen only once. Single viable CD3+CD4+CD8-CD45RO+ cells were sorted as the memory CD4+ T cells. The sequencing input was memory CD4+ T cells from blood. All receptors derive from an adult in good health and CMV-seronegative.

V gene TRBV30 combines with J gene TRBJ1-1; 8 bases agree with TRBD1. With V trimmed by 6 bases and J by 7 bases, 10 bases remained unmatched. CDR3 size: 13 residues. CDR1 is GTSNPN, CDR2 SVGIG, per germline (reference sequence). The CDR3 region has the DNA TGTGCCTGCAGGGGGCGGGACACTGTTGAAGCTTTCTTT. Protein: CACRGRDTVEAFF.

Only one count was recorded for this clone. The V call is TRBV15, the J call TRBJ1-4; D is unclear. This CDR3 is built from 18 residues. Deletions cut 2 bases from V and 7 bases from J, with 23 bases between. From germline, CDR1 is LNHNV and CDR2 YYDKDF (reference sequence). This CDR3 is CATSRSVVKFSFSEKLFF. CDR3 DNA sequence: TGTGCCACCAGCAGATCAGTGGTTAAGTTCTCCTTTAGTGAAAAACTGTTTTTT.

The chain joins TRBV27 to TRBJ2-3; possibly TRBD1 for D (5 bases). The CDR3 length is 16 residues. Trimming removed 2 bases at V and 1 base at J, with 13 bases between. The germline V gene encodes CDR1 MNHEY and CDR2 SMNVEV (reference sequence). CDR3 coding DNA: TGTGCCAGCAGTTTAGGGGCGTCAAGGCGCACAGATACGCAGTATTTT. Translating it yields CASSLGASRRTDTQYF.

The genes are TRBV5-8 and TRBJ2-2; D is possibly TRBD1 or TRBD2 (5 bases each). CDR1 SGHTS and CDR2 YDEGEE come from the germline V gene. The CDR3 extends over 16 amino acids. V was shortened by 3 bases and J by 0 bases, with 12 bases between the two germline ends. CDR3 protein: CASSWQGPANTGELFF. The CDR3 DNA reads TGTGCCAGCAGCTGGCAGGGACCAGCGAACACCGGGGAGCTGTTTTTT.

J is TRBJ1-2 and V is TRBV4-1; D might be TRBD1 (5 bases). CDR1 and CDR2 from the germline V gene are MGHRA and YSYEKL. The V gene lost 4 bases and the J gene lost 7 bases, with 16 bases spanning the gap. This CDR3 is built from 14 residues. CDR3 bases: TGCGCCAGCAGCCCCTTAGAGGGGATAGCTGGCTACACCTTC. This sequence encodes CASSPLEGIAGYTF.

The chain recombines TRBV19 with TRBJ1-1; D remains ambiguous. V was pared by 5 bases and J by 3 bases, with 10 bases between. The CDR3 consists of 13 residues. In germline, CDR1 is LNHDA, CDR2 SQIVND (reference sequence). The CDR3 is CASSSQSDTEAFF. The DNA of the CDR3 is TGTGCCAGTAGTTCACAATCGGACACTGAAGCTTTCTTT.

The table lists this clone with a count of one. V gene TRBV6-6 combines with J gene TRBJ1-5, with no clear D. Germline assignment: CDR1 MNHNY and CDR2 SVGAGI (reference sequence). V gave up 7 bases and J gave up 3 bases, with 13 bases separating them. The CDR3 is 14 residues long. CDR3 DNA sequence: TGTGCCAGCACCCCTGCCGGGCCCAATCAGCCCCAGCATTTT. This sequence encodes CASTPAGPNQPQHF.

This chain connects TRBV6-6 to TRBJ2-1; TRBD2 agrees at 12 bases. The CDR3 runs 14 residues. After removal of 4 bases from V and 9 bases from J, the junction contained 4 bases not matched to a gene. Per the germline V gene, CDR1 is MNHNY and CDR2 is SVGAGI (reference sequence). The DNA of the CDR3 is TGTGCCAGCAGTTTAGCTAGCGGGGGGGGTGAGCAGTTCTTC. This sequence encodes CASSLASGGGEQFF.

The rearrangement links TRBV5-1 to TRBJ1-4; D call uncertain. Germline loops: CDR1 SGHRS, CDR2 YFSETQ. V was clipped by 0 bases and J by 2 bases, with 11 bases between them. The CDR3 extends over 16 amino acids. The CDR3 spells CASSLGGLSTNEKLFF. CDR3 bases: TGCGCCAGCAGCTTGGGAGGGCTGTCGACTAATGAAAAACTGTTTTTT.

This sequence joins TRBV28 and TRBJ2-3; 10 nucleotides align to TRBD2. The CDR3 is made up of 16 amino acids. Germline V CDR1 and CDR2: MDHEN, SYDVKM. V shed 7 bases and J 0 bases; nucleotides not matched to a gene: 7. The CDR3 DNA reads as TGTGCCAGCAATATACTAGCGGGGTCTAGCACAGATACGCAGTATTTT. This sequence encodes CASNILAGSSTDTQYF.

This chain uses TRBV4-1 with TRBJ2-3, with 8 bases aligning to TRBD2. CDR1 is MGHRA, CDR2 YSYEKL, per germline. V trimming: 4 bases; J trimming: 0 bases; junction bases outside the gene matches: 6. This CDR3 has 16 amino acids. CDR3 sequence (DNA): TGCGCCAGCAGCCGGTCTAGCGGGCCTAGCACAGATACGCAGTATTTT. It translates to CASSRSSGPSTDTQYF.

The rearrangement uses TRBV2 and TRBJ1-2; D might be TRBD1 (6 bases). The CDR3 consists of 12 residues. V was cut by 2 bases and J by 5 bases, with 6 bases left in between. CDR1 is SNHLY and CDR2 is FYNNEI in the germline V gene. CDR3 amino acids: CASSERGYGYTF. The CDR3 DNA follows: TGTGCCAGCAGTGAAAGGGGGTATGGCTACACCTTC.

This clone qualifies as medium-sized. The CDR3 sequence: CASSPGLAGAGDTQYF. DNA of the CDR3: TGCGCCAGCAGCCCTGGACTAGCGGGGGCCGGAGATACGCAGTATTTT. The V gene is TRBV5-1, the J gene TRBJ2-3, with 13 nucleotides matching TRBD2. V trimming: 4 bases; J trimming: 5 bases; junction bases outside the gene matches: 7. The CDR3 has 16 residues. Looked up from germline, CDR1 is SGHRS and CDR2 is YFSETQ.

The J gene is TRBJ1-4, the V gene TRBV5-6; perhaps TRBD1 as D (5 bases). The CDR3 loop spans 16 amino acids. With 3 bases removed from V and 4 bases from J, the gap between germline ends came to 16 bases. Germline CDR1 is SGHDT and CDR2 is YYEEEE. As DNA, the CDR3 is TGTGCCAGCAGCTCCACCTCTGGGGGAATTAATGAAAAACTGTTTTTT. It codes for CASSSTSGGINEKLFF. Looking up the rest from reference TRBV5-6 and TRBJ1-4 gives the full variable domain: DAGVTQSPTHLIKTRGQQVTLRCSPKSGHDTVSWYQQALGQGPQFIFQYYEEEERQRGNFPDRFSGHQFPNYSSELNVNALLLGDSALYLCASSSTSGGINEKLFFGSGTQLSVL.

The chain uses TRBV2 and TRBJ2-5; D is perhaps TRBD2 (6 bases). The CDR3 sequence is 16 residues long. Germline V lookup: CDR1 SNHLY, CDR2 FYNNEI. The V and J ends lost 3 bases and 7 bases respectively, with 21 bases between them. In DNA, the CDR3 is TGTGCCAGCAGTGACTCGGGACTCCGCCAGGGTGGGACCCAGTACTTC. Protein product: CASSDSGLRQGGTQYF. Together with reference TRBV2 and TRBJ2-5, the CDR3 gives the full variable domain: EPEVTQTPSHQVTQMGQEVILRCVPISNHLYFYWYRQILGQKVEFLVSFYNNEISEKSEIFDDQFSVERPDGSNFTLKIRSTKLEDSAMYFCASSDSGLRQGGTQYFGPGTRLLVL.

V usage is TRBV27 and J usage is TRBJ2-5; D may correspond to TRBD1 or TRBD2 (6 bases each). Germline CDR1 MNHEY, CDR2 SMNVEV (reference sequence). V was pared by 6 bases and J by 5 bases, with 10 bases between. This CDR3 region has 12 residues. DNA for the CDR3: TGTGCCAGCAGGGGGGGCCTTGAGACCCAGTACTTC. As protein: CASRGGLETQYF.

V usage is TRBV2 and J usage is TRBJ2-1, with TRBD2 matching 10 bases. The CDR3 runs 20 residues. Germline CDR1 and CDR2: SNHLY and FYNNEI. Trimming at V came to 3 bases and at J to 9 bases, leaving 23 bases not matched to a gene. The CDR3 here is CASSEERLAGFQGYTGEQFF. DNA of the CDR3: TGTGCCAGCAGTGAGGAGAGACTAGCGGGTTTTCAGGGGTATACAGGTGAGCAGTTCTTC.

The chain couples TRBV2 to TRBJ2-3; 7 bases line up with TRBD2. The CDR3 has 14 amino acids. V was clipped by 3 bases and J by 4 bases; unmatched bases: 4. Germline loops: CDR1 SNHLY, CDR2 FYNNEI. In DNA form, the CDR3 reads TGTGCCAGCAGTGATGCGGGGGTGGCAGATACGCAGTATTTT. Protein product: CASSDAGVADTQYF.

This clone was seen only a few times. The chain is built from TRBV7-9 and TRBJ2-1; 11 bases map to TRBD2. Germline values: CDR1 SEHNR, CDR2 FQNEAQ (reference sequence). Germline trimming cut 2 bases from V and 7 bases from J; bases unmatched to any gene: 13. The CDR3 extends over 18 amino acids. The CDR3 reads CASSLPHRLAGTLNEQFF. In nucleotides, the CDR3 is TGTGCCAGCAGCTTACCCCACCGACTAGCGGGGACACTTAATGAGCAGTTCTTC.

A single count supports this clone. The genes are TRBV29-1 and TRBJ1-4; 7 bases match TRBD1. Per germline, CDR1 SQVTM and CDR2 ANQGSEA. The CDR3 totals 13 residues. After removal of 4 bases from V and 8 bases from J, the junction contained 7 bases not matched to a gene. The CDR3 reads CSVVWTGLEKLFF. The CDR3 DNA reads as TGCAGCGTTGTCTGGACAGGTTTAGAAAAACTGTTTTTT.

The CDR3 coding sequence is TGTGCCAGCTCACCACTACCTCCCACCCCCACTCAGCCCCAGCATTTT. Translating it yields CASSPLPPTPTQPQHF. This rearrangement joins TRBV18 to TRBJ1-5; D not certain. Per germline, CDR1 KGHSH and CDR2 LQKENI. The CDR3 covers 16 residues. V was clipped by 1 base and J by 6 bases, with 16 bases between them. Using reference TRBV18 and TRBJ1-5 for the parts outside the CDR3, the full variable domain is NAGVMQNPRHLVRRRGQEARLRCSPMKGHSHVYWYRQLPEEGLKFMVYLQKENIIDESGMPKERFSAEFPKEGPSILRIQQVVRGDSAAYFCASSPLPPTPTQPQHFGDGTRLSIL.